The clone carrying this T cell receptor beta chain turned up a few times. Germline CDR1 LNHNV, CDR2 YYDKDF (reference sequence). The V gene lost 0 bases and the J gene lost 3 bases, with 8 bases spanning the gap. This CDR3 spans 14 amino acids. The sample originates from a study of T cells in localized non-small cell lung cancer. TCRdb's table, derived via immunoSEQ multiplex PCR, lists solely in-frame clones and lacks some. Of almost 20,000 clones in the sample, 89% were seen once. The source was peripheral blood, collected before any cancer treatment. The chain is built from TRBV15 and TRBJ1-1, with D unclear. The clonotype was recovered from a man between 35 and 75 years old with stage I lung adenocarcinoma. The CDR3 is CATSRDTDYTEAFF. DNA of the CDR3: TGTGCCACCAGCAGAGATACAGACTACACTGAAGCTTTCTTT.